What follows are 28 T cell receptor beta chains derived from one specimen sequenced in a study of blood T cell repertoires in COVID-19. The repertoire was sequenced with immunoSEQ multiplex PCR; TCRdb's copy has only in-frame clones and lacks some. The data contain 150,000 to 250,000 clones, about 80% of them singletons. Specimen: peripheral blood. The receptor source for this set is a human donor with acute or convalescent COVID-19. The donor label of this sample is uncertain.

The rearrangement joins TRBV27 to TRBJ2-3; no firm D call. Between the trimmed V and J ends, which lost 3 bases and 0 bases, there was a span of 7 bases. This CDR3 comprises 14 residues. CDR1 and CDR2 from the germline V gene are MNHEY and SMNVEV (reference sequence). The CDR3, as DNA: TGTGCCAGCAGTTTGGAGTGGAGCACAGATACGCAGTATTTT. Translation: CASSLEWSTDTQYF.

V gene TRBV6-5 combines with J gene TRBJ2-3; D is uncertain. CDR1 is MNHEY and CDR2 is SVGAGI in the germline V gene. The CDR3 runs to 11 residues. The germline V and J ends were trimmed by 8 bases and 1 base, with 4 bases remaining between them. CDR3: CASAGTDTQYF. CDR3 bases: TGTGCCAGCGCAGGCACAGATACGCAGTATTTT.

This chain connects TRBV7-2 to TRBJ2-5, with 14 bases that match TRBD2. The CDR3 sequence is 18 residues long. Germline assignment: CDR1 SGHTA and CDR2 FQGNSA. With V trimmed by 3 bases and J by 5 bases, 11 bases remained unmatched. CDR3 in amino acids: CASSFLSGTSGSSETQYF. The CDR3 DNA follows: TGTGCCAGCAGCTTCCTCAGTGGGACTAGCGGGAGTAGTGAGACCCAGTACTTC. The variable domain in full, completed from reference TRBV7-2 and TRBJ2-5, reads GAGVSQSPSNKVTEKGKDVELRCDPISGHTALYWYRQSLGQGLEFLIYFQGNSAPDKSGLPSDRFSAERTGGSVSTLTIQRTQQEDSAVYLCASSFLSGTSGSSETQYFGPGTRLLVL.

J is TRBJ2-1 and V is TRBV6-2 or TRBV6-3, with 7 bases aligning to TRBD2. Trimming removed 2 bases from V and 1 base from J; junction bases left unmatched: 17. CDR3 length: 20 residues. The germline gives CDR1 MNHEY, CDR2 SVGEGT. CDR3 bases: TGTGCCAGCAGTTACCCTATACCACGGGAGGAAGCGTCTTCCTACAATGAGCAGTTCTTC. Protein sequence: CASSYPIPREEASSYNEQFF.

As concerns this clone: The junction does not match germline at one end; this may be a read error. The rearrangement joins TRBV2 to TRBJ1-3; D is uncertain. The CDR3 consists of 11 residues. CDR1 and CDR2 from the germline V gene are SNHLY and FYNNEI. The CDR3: CASSDLGKTEF. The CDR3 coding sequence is TGTGCCAGCAGTGATCTCGGCAAGACTGAATTT.

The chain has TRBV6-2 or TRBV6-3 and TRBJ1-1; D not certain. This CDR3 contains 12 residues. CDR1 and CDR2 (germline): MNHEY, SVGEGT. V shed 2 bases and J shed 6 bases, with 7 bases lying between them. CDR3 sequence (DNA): TGTGCCAGCAGTTACCGGCAGGCTGAAGCTTTCTTT. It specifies CASSYRQAEAFF.

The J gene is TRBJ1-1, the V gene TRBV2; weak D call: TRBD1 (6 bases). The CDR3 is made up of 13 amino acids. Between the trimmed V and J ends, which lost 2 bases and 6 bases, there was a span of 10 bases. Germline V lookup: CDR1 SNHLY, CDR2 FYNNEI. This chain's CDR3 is CASSETRQAEAFF. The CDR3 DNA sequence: TGTGCCAGCAGTGAAACCCGACAGGCTGAAGCTTTCTTT.

CDR3 protein: CASSRQGVTTNEKLFF. Written as DNA, the CDR3 is TGTGCCAGTAGTAGGCAGGGGGTCACAACTAATGAAAAACTGTTTTTT. The chain uses TRBV19 and TRBJ1-4, with TRBD1 matching 7 bases. V shed 4 bases, J shed 0 bases, and the junction held 5 bases outside the gene matches. The germline V gene encodes CDR1 LNHDA and CDR2 SQIVND (reference sequence). The CDR3 extends over 16 amino acids.

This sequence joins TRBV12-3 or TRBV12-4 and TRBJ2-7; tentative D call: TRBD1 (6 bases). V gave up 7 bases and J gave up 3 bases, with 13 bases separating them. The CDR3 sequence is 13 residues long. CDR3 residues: CASTAGANYEQYF. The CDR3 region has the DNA TGTGCCAGCACGGCAGGGGCTAACTACGAGCAGTACTTC.

The CDR3 loop reads CASSKQTGVGLNYGYTF. The DNA of the CDR3 is TGTGCCAGCAGCAAGCAGACAGGGGTAGGTCTTAACTATGGCTACACCTTC. The V and J genes are TRBV21-1 and TRBJ1-2; the D call in the table, TRBD1, was not verified against the DNA. TRBV21-1 is a pseudogene locus. The CDR3 spans 17 residues.

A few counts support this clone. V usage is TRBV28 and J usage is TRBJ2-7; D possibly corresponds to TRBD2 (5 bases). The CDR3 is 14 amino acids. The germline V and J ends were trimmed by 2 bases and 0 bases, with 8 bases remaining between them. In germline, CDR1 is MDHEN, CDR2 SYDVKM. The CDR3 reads CASSLTGSSYEQYF. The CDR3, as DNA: TGTGCCAGCAGTTTAACGGGGAGCTCCTACGAGCAGTACTTC.

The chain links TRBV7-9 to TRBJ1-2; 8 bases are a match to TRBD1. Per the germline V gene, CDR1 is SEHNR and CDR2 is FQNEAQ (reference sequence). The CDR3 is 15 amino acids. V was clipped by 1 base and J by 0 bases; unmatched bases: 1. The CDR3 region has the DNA TGTGCCAGCAGCTTAGGACAGGGGCCTAACTATGGCTACACCTTC. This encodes CASSLGQGPNYGYTF.

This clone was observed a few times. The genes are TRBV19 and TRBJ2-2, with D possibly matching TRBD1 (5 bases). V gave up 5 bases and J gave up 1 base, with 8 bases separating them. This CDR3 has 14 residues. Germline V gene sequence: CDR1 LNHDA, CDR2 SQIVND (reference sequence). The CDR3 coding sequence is TGTGCCAGTAGTCCACAGGTGAACACCGGGGAGCTGTTTTTT. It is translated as CASSPQVNTGELFF.

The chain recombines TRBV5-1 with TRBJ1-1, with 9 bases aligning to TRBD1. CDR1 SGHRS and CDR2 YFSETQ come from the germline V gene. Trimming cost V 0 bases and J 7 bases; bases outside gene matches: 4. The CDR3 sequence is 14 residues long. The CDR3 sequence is CASSLGTGVNEAFF. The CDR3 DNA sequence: TGCGCCAGCAGCTTGGGGACAGGGGTTAATGAAGCTTTCTTT.

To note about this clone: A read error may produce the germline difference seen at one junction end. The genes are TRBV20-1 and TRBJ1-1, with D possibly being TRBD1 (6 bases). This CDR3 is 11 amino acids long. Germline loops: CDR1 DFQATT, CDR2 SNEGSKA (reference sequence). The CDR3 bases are TGCAGTTCTAGGGGGGGCACTGAAGCTTTCTTT. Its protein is CSSRGGTEAFF.

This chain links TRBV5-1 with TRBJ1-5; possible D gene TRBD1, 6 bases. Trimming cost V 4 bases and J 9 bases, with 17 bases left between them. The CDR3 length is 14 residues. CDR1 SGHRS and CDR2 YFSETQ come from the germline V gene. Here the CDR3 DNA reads TGCGCCAGCAGCCAGGACAGTTCCTCAGGGCCCCAGCATTTT. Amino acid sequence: CASSQDSSSGPQHF.

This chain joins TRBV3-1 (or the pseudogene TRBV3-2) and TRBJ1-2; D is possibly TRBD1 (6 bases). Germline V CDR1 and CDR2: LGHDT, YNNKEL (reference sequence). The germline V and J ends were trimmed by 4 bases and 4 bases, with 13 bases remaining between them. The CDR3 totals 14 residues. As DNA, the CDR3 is TGTGCCAGCAGCCTCCAACAGGGCGGCTATGGCTACACCTTC. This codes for CASSLQQGGYGYTF.

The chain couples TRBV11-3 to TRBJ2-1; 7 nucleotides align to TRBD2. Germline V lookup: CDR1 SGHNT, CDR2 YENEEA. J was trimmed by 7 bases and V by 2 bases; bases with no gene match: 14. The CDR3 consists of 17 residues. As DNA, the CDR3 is TGTGCCAGCAGCTTATTGGGCGGGGGACTGGGCTCGAATGAGCAGTTCTTC. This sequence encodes CASSLLGGGLGSNEQFF. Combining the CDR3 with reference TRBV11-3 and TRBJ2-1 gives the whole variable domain EAGVVQSPRYKIIEKKQPVAFWCNPISGHNTLYWYLQNLGQGPELLIRYENEEAVDDSQLPKDRFSAERLKGVDSTLKIQPAELGDSAVYLCASSLLGGGLGSNEQFFGPGTRLTVL.

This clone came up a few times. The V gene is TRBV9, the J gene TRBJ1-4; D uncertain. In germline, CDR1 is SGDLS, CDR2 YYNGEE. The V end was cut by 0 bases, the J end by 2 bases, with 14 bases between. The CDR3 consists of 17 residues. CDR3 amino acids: CASSVGDGAGTNEKLFF. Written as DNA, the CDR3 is TGTGCCAGCAGCGTAGGAGATGGAGCGGGTACTAATGAAAAACTGTTTTTT. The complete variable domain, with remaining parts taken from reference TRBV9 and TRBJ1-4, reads DSGVTQTPKHLITATGQRVTLRCSPRSGDLSVYWYQQSLDQGLQFLIQYYNGEERAKGNILERFSAQQFPDLHSELNLSSLELGDSALYFCASSVGDGAGTNEKLFFGSGTQLSVL.

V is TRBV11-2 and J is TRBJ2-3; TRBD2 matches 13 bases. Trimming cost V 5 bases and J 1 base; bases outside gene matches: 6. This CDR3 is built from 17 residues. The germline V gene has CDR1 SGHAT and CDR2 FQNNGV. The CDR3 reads CASSRTSGSPGTDTQYF. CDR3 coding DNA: TGTGCCAGCAGCCGGACTAGCGGGAGCCCGGGCACAGATACGCAGTATTTT.

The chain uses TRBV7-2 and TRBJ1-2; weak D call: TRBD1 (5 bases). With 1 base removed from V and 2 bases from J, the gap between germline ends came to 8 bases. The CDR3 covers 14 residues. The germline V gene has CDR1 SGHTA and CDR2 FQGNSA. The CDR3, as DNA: TGTGCCAGCAGCTTAGACAGGATCAACTATGGCTACACCTTC. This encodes CASSLDRINYGYTF.

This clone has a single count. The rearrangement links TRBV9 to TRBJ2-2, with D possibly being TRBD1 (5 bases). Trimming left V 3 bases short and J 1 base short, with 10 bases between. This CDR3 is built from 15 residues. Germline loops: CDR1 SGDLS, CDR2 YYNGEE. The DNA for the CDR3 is TGTGCCAGCAGCGCCGACAGCATGAACACCGGGGAGCTGTTTTTT. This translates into CASSADSMNTGELFF.

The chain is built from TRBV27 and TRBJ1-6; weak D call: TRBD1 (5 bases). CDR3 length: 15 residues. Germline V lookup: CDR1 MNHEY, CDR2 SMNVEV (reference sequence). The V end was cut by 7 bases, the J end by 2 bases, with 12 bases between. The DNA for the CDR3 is TGTGCCAGCACTTCAGGGTACACCTATAATTCACCCCTCCACTTT. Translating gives CASTSGYTYNSPLHF.

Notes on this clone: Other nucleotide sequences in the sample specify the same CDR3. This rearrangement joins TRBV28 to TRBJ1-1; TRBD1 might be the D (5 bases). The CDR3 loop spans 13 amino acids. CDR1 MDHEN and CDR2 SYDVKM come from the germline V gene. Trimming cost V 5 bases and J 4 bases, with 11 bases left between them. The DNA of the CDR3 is TGTGCCAGCAGTCTCGGGGGGGGCACTGAAGCTTTCTTT. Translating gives CASSLGGGTEAFF. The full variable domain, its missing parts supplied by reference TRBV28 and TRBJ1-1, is DVKVTQSSRYLVKRTGEKVFLECVQDMDHENMFWYRQDPGLGLRLIYFSYDVKMKEKGDIPEGYSVSREKKERFSLILESASTNQTSMYLCASSLGGGTEAFFGQGTRLTVV.

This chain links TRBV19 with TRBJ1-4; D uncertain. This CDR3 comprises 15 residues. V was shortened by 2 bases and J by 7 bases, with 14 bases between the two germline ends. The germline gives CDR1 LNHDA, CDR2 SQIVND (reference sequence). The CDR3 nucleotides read TGTGCCAGTAGTATAAATGGGCCCGGAGGTGAAAAACTGTTTTTT. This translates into CASSINGPGGEKLFF.

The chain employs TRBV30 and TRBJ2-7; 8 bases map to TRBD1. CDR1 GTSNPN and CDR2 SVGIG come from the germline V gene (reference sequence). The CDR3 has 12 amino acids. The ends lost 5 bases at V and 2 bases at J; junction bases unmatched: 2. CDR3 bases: TGTGCCTGGGGACAGGGAACCTACGAGCAGTACTTC. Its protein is CAWGQGTYEQYF.

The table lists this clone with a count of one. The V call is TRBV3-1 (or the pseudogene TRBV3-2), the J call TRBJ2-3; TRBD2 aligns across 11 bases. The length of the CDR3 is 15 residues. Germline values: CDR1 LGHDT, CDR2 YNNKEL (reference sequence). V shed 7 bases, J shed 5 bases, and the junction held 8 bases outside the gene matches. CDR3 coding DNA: TGTGCCAGCACCCCGGGACTAGCGGCAATAGATACGCAGTATTTT. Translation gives CASTPGLAAIDTQYF.

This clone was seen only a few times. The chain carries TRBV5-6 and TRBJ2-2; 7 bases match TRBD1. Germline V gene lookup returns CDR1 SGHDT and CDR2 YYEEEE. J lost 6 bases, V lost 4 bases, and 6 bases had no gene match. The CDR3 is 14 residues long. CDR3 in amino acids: CASSQIGQAGELFF. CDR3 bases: TGTGCCAGCAGCCAAATAGGACAGGCCGGGGAGCTGTTTTTT.